Presented here are 20 T cell receptor beta chains from one specimen sequenced in a study of control samples from healthy donors and cancer patients. TCRdb keeps only in-frame clones here, not all; method: immunoSEQ multiplex PCR. The sample carries 140,000 to 150,000 clones, roughly 93% recorded once. The sample taken for sequencing was blood. Receptors originate from a man in his late teens or twenties in good health.

This chain connects TRBV27 to TRBJ1-1, with D tentatively TRBD1 (5 bases). CDR1 MNHEY and CDR2 SMNVEV come from the germline V gene (reference sequence). The V end was cut by 6 bases, the J end by 0 bases, with 14 bases between. This CDR3 region has 15 residues. The CDR3 region is CASRKQVYMNTEAFF. CDR3 nucleotide sequence: TGTGCCAGCAGGAAACAGGTCTACATGAACACTGAAGCTTTCTTT.

The chain joins TRBV7-9 to TRBJ2-4; no reliable D call. This CDR3 has 12 amino acids. Trimming took 4 bases from V and 3 from J, leaving 4 bases between them. CDR1 and CDR2 from the germline V gene are SEHNR and FQNEAQ (reference sequence). CDR3 sequence reads: CASSYGKNIQYF. The CDR3 DNA follows: TGTGCCAGCAGCTACGGCAAAAACATTCAGTACTTC.

The rearrangement links TRBV6-2 or TRBV6-3 to TRBJ2-1, with a possible D match to TRBD2 (5 bases). V lost 6 bases and J 2 bases, leaving 20 bases between the germline ends. The CDR3 length is 17 residues. Looked up from germline, CDR1 is MNHEY and CDR2 is SVGEGT. The CDR3 loop is CASSKGLGMTTYNEQFF. The CDR3 DNA follows: TGTGCCAGCAGCAAAGGGCTCGGGATGACCACCTACAATGAGCAGTTCTTC.

The genes are TRBV20-1 and TRBJ1-2, with TRBD1 as a possible D gene (5 bases). CDR1 and CDR2 from the germline V gene are DFQATT and SNEGSKA (reference sequence). The CDR3 spans 11 residues. V lost 6 bases and J lost 0, with 5 bases in between. DNA of the CDR3: TGCAGTGCCAGGGCTAACTATGGCTACACCTTC. It yields the protein CSARANYGYTF.

The V call is TRBV12-3 or TRBV12-4, the J call TRBJ1-1, with no clear D. The CDR3 has 12 residues. V lost 6 bases and J 5 bases, leaving 10 bases between the germline ends. CDR3 sequence (DNA): TGTGCCAGCAGCCTCACAGAGACTGAAGCTTTCTTT. Amino acid sequence: CASSLTETEAFF.

The rearrangement joins TRBV29-1 to TRBJ2-1; 7 bases fit TRBD2. J gave up 3 bases and V 1 base, and 9 bases lay outside the gene matches. Germline assignment: CDR1 SQVTM and CDR2 ANQGSEA. The CDR3 runs to 16 residues. DNA of the CDR3: TGCAGCGTTGAAGGGGCAGGGAGGGATCGCTACAATGAGCAGTTCTTC. It specifies CSVEGAGRDRYNEQFF.

This clone was seen only once. Here the CDR3 DNA reads TGTGCCAGCAGCCAAGGGAGGACAGGTTCGAGCTATGGCTACACCTTC. It yields the protein CASSQGRTGSSYGYTF. This chain uses TRBV14 with TRBJ1-2; 7 bases agree with TRBD1. The germline V gene encodes CDR1 SGHDN and CDR2 FVKESK. V gave up 1 base and J gave up 4 bases; unmatched junction bases: 9. The CDR3 totals 16 residues.

CDR3 in amino acids: CASSGKTGEKAFF. The CDR3 DNA reads as TGTGCCAGCAGCGGTAAGACAGGGGAAAAAGCTTTCTTT. V gene TRBV25-1 combines with J gene TRBJ1-1; the match to TRBD1 covers 8 bases. CDR1 MGHDK and CDR2 SYGVNS come from the germline V gene. J was trimmed by 9 bases and V by 6 bases; bases with no gene match: 9. The CDR3 has 13 amino acids.

The count of this clone is one. The chain links TRBV3-1 (or the pseudogene TRBV3-2) to TRBJ2-7; D remains unclear. Germline V CDR1 and CDR2: LGHDT, YNNKEL (reference sequence). V was shortened by 11 bases and J by 2 bases, with 10 bases between the two germline ends. The CDR3 extends over 11 amino acids. The DNA of the CDR3 is TGTGCCGGAATGAGGACCTACGAGCAGTACTTC. This codes for CAGMRTYEQYF.

This chain links TRBV7-9 with TRBJ1-6; a possible D gene is TRBD1 (5 bases). Germline loops: CDR1 SEHNR, CDR2 FQNEAQ (reference sequence). V was shortened by 11 bases and J by 6 bases, with 17 bases between the two germline ends. The CDR3 loop spans 14 amino acids. CDR3 coding DNA: TGTGCCGCATCTCTCGGGGGAACTAATTCACCCCTCCACTTT. This encodes CAASLGGTNSPLHF.

The chain recombines TRBV19 with TRBJ2-6, with 8 bases identical to TRBD1. V trimming: 4 bases; J trimming: 0 bases; junction bases outside the gene matches: 2. The CDR3 consists of 16 residues. The germline V gene encodes CDR1 LNHDA and CDR2 SQIVND (reference sequence). The CDR3 nucleotides read TGTGCCAGTAGTACGACAGGGGCCTCTGGGGCCAACGTCCTGACTTTC. Translated, it gives CASSTTGASGANVLTF.

The chain combines TRBV4-3 with TRBJ1-4; D is possibly TRBD1 (6 bases). The V and J ends lost 7 bases and 7 bases respectively, with 19 bases between them. The germline gives CDR1 LGHNA, CDR2 YSLEER. The CDR3 contains 15 residues. The CDR3 DNA reads TGCGCCAGCACTCCGTCCAGGGGCTATGGTGAAAAACTGTTTTTT. This codes for CASTPSRGYGEKLFF.

The chain combines TRBV5-5 with TRBJ1-1; no clear D. Trimming left V 2 bases short and J 0 bases short, with 17 bases between. The CDR3 has 17 amino acids. Germline loops: CDR1 SGHKS, CDR2 YYEKEE (reference sequence). The CDR3 DNA sequence: TGTGCCAGCAGCTTACTTGAACTGTACTTAATGAACACTGAAGCTTTCTTT. This encodes CASSLLELYLMNTEAFF.

Comments on this clone: The junction departs from germline at one end; a sequencing error may be responsible. The chain carries TRBV7-9 and TRBJ1-2; no definite D call. The CDR3 has 13 amino acids. CDR1 is SEHNR and CDR2 is FQNEAQ in the germline V gene (reference sequence). The CDR3 bases are TGTGCCAGCAGCATAGCGCCAGCCCCCGCGGGCACCTTC. Its translation is CASSIAPAPAGTF.

The chain uses TRBV28 and TRBJ2-7, with TRBD1 matching 10 bases. V shed 1 base and J 2 bases; nucleotides not matched to a gene: 2. Per the germline V gene, CDR1 is MDHEN and CDR2 is SYDVKM. The CDR3 is 15 amino acids. The CDR3 reads CASSLSGTGAYEQYF. DNA of the CDR3: TGTGCCAGCAGTTTATCCGGGACAGGGGCCTACGAGCAGTACTTC.

A single count supports this clone. The chain uses TRBV5-1 and TRBJ2-7; tentative D call: TRBD1 (5 bases). Germline CDR1 reads SGHRS; CDR2 reads YFSETQ. The V end lost 5 bases, the J end lost 0 bases, and 12 bases lay between the germline ends. The length of the CDR3 is 14 residues. CDR3 bases: TGCGCCAGCAGTTCACAGGATCCCTCCTACGAGCAGTACTTC. Encoded protein: CASSSQDPSYEQYF.

This chain links TRBV12-5 with TRBJ2-3, with 9 bases fitting TRBD1. The V and J ends lost 1 base and 4 bases, in that order; junction bases with no gene match: 6. Germline assignment: CDR1 LGHNT and CDR2 FRNRAP. The CDR3 loop spans 16 amino acids. The CDR3 region is CASGLGTGVGADTQYF. The CDR3 DNA reads TGTGCTAGTGGTTTGGGGACAGGGGTTGGTGCAGATACGCAGTATTTT. The variable domain in full, completed from reference TRBV12-5 and TRBJ2-3, reads DARVTQTPRHKVTEMGQEVTMRCQPILGHNTVFWYRQTMMQGLELLAYFRNRAPLDDSGMPKDRFSAEMPDATLATLKIQPSEPRDSAVYFCASGLGTGVGADTQYFGPGTRLTVL.

The chain recombines TRBV5-4 with TRBJ2-7; no clear D. Deletions cut 4 bases from V and 5 bases from J, with 13 bases between. Germline-derived CDR1 and CDR2 are SGHNT and YYREEE (reference sequence). The CDR3 loop spans 13 amino acids. The CDR3, as DNA: TGTGCCAGCAGCCCCGTCCCGGACCACGAGCAGTACTTC. Protein: CASSPVPDHEQYF.

The V call is TRBV7-2, the J call TRBJ1-2; tentatively, D is TRBD1 (5 bases). This CDR3 region has 14 residues. Germline-derived CDR1 and CDR2 are SGHTA and FQGNSA. Trimming stripped 1 base from V and 3 bases from J, with 9 bases between. The CDR3 nucleotides read TGTGCCAGCAGCTTAGTGGGGACGGACTATGGCTACACCTTC. It is translated as CASSLVGTDYGYTF.

The chain has TRBV12-3 or TRBV12-4 and TRBJ2-5; D is undetermined. This CDR3 is 13 amino acids long. Between the trimmed V and J ends, which lost 0 bases and 5 bases, there was a span of 7 bases. CDR3 in amino acids: CASSLAPRETQYF. DNA for the CDR3: TGTGCCAGCAGTTTAGCGCCCCGGGAGACCCAGTACTTC.